One and the same sample provided the 16 T cell receptor beta chains below, sequenced in a study of Ad26.COV2.S vaccination and SARS-CoV-2 variants. Data came from immunoSEQ multiplex PCR; TCRdb stores just in-frame clones and leaves some out. The sample carries fewer than 900,000 clones, around 90% recorded once. Described treatment: some 20 received Ad26.COV2.S at low or high dose, single or two shots; about 5 received placebo; per-sample allocation not given. Sampling occurred on day 63 after the first vaccine or placebo injection. The source material was peripheral blood, sampled in a trial of Ad26.COV2.S vaccine versus placebo. These receptors were obtained from a person between 18 and 65 years old who received the Ad26.COV2.S COVID-19 vaccine or a placebo.

Only one count was recorded for this clone. The chain carries TRBV24-1 and TRBJ2-1, with 9 bases matching TRBD1. This CDR3 comprises 16 residues. Unmatched junction bases numbered 6, after V lost 3 bases and J lost 4 bases. Germline loops: CDR1 KGHDR, CDR2 SFDVKD. The CDR3, as DNA: TGTGCCACCAGTGATGGGACAGGGAGACCTTACAATGAGCAGTTCTTC. The encoded protein is CATSDGTGRPYNEQFF.

CDR3 loop: CAIGDRAGTGELFF. CDR3 in DNA: TGTGCCATCGGCGACAGGGCGGGCACCGGGGAGCTGTTTTTT. The rearrangement links TRBV10-3 to TRBJ2-2; TRBD1 matches 7 bases. The J segment lost 4 bases and the V segment lost 8 bases, leaving 7 bases of the junction unmatched. The CDR3 contains 14 residues. The germline V gene encodes CDR1 ENHRY and CDR2 SYGVKD.

V gene TRBV6-5 combines with J gene TRBJ1-3; 9 bases agree with TRBD1. The germline V gene has CDR1 MNHEY and CDR2 SVGAGI. The length of the CDR3 is 15 residues. J gave up 7 bases and V 0 bases, and 4 bases lay outside the gene matches. CDR3 bases: TGTGCCAGCAGTTACTCTTGGACAGGGGAGAACACCATATATTTT. It yields the protein CASSYSWTGENTIYF.

The CDR3 reads CASSPGLEETQYF. The CDR3 bases are TGCGCCAGCAGCCCGGGACTCGAAGAGACCCAGTACTTC. The chain carries TRBV5-1 and TRBJ2-5; D perhaps matches TRBD2 (6 bases). Trimming shortened V by 4 bases and J by 3 bases, and 10 bases separated the two germline ends. The CDR3 contains 13 residues. Germline CDR1 and CDR2: SGHRS and YFSETQ.

The CDR3 DNA reads TGTGCCAGCAGTTACTCGAATTTCGGACAGGGCAGAGGCAATCAGCCCCAGCATTTT. As protein: CASSYSNFGQGRGNQPQHF. The V call is TRBV6-2 or TRBV6-3, the J call TRBJ1-5, with 8 bases lining up with TRBD1. The germline CDR1 and CDR2 sequences are MNHEY and SVGEGT. This CDR3 comprises 19 residues. J was trimmed by 2 bases and V by 0 bases; bases with no gene match: 12.

The CDR3 reads CASSFLDRQETQYF. The CDR3 bases are TGTGCCAGCAGTTTCCTAGACCGACAAGAGACCCAGTACTTC. V and J are TRBV27 and TRBJ2-5; D ambiguous. Germline V gene data show CDR1 as MNHEY and CDR2 as SMNVEV (reference sequence). CDR3 length equals 14 residues. Between the trimmed V and J ends, which lost 3 bases and 2 bases, there was a span of 10 bases.

J is TRBJ2-1 and V is TRBV4-3; D may be TRBD2 (7 bases). The CDR3 consists of 15 residues. Trimming cost V 1 base and J 2 bases, with 9 bases left between them. Germline CDR1 LGHNA, CDR2 YSLEER. CDR3: CASSQAGGPYNEQFF. DNA for the CDR3: TGCGCCAGCAGCCAAGCGGGGGGCCCCTACAATGAGCAGTTCTTC.

This chain links TRBV3-1 (or the pseudogene TRBV3-2) with TRBJ2-5, with D unresolved. Per germline, CDR1 LGHDT and CDR2 YNNKEL (reference sequence). The V end lost 4 bases, the J end lost 2 bases, and 14 bases lay between the germline ends. This CDR3 comprises 15 residues. In DNA form, the CDR3 reads TGTGCCAGCAGCCCGACTTGGTGGGGTCAAGAGACCCAGTACTTC. Protein product: CASSPTWWGQETQYF.

V is TRBV30 and J is TRBJ1-6, with TRBD1 matching over 7 bases. The CDR3 loop spans 15 amino acids. Trimming removed 5 bases from V and 7 bases from J; junction bases left unmatched: 11. Germline V gene data show CDR1 as GTSNPN and CDR2 as SVGIG (reference sequence). CDR3 DNA: TGTGCCTGGTCCCTACAGGGGTCTTGGAATTCACCCCTCCACTTT. This translates into CAWSLQGSWNSPLHF.

The chain employs TRBV5-1 and TRBJ2-6; no clear D. Trimming shortened V by 1 base and J by 2 bases, and 4 bases separated the two germline ends. This CDR3 spans 14 amino acids. The germline V gene has CDR1 SGHRS and CDR2 YFSETQ. In DNA form, the CDR3 reads TGCGCCAGCAGCTTGAAAGCTGGGGCCAACGTCCTGACTTTC. Encoded protein: CASSLKAGANVLTF. Combining the CDR3 with reference TRBV5-1 and TRBJ2-6 gives the whole variable domain KAGVTQTPRYLIKTRGQQVTLSCSPISGHRSVSWYQQTPGQGLQFLFEYFSETQRNKGNFPGRFSGRQFSNSRSEMNVSTLELGDSALYLCASSLKAGANVLTFGAGSRLTVL.

The chain carries TRBV19 and TRBJ2-2; no definite D call. V lost 9 bases, J lost 0 bases, and 14 bases lay in between. The germline gives CDR1 LNHDA, CDR2 SQIVND (reference sequence). There are 15 residues in the CDR3. This CDR3 is CASHPQKPNTGELFF. The CDR3 DNA reads as TGTGCCAGCCATCCGCAGAAACCGAACACCGGGGAGCTGTTTTTT.

The rearrangement joins TRBV19 to TRBJ2-2; D gene ambiguous. Germline CDR1 is LNHDA and CDR2 is SQIVND (reference sequence). The CDR3 is 14 amino acids. V gave up 1 base and J gave up 2 bases, with 5 bases separating them. DNA for the CDR3: TGTGCCAGTAGTATAGTGAGAAACACCGGGGAGCTGTTTTTT. Translated: CASSIVRNTGELFF. The full variable domain, rest sourced from reference TRBV19 and TRBJ2-2, is DGGITQSPKYLFRKEGQNVTLSCEQNLNHDAMYWYRQDPGQGLRLIYYSQIVNDFQKGDIAEGYSVSREKKESFPLTVTSAQKNPTAFYLCASSIVRNTGELFFGEGSRLTVL.

On this clone itself: The same CDR3 can be traced to other DNA sequences in this sample. The chain combines TRBV5-1 with TRBJ2-3; D gene ambiguous. The V and J ends lost 5 bases and 2 bases respectively, with 6 bases between them. CDR1 SGHRS and CDR2 YFSETQ come from the germline V gene. The CDR3 consists of 12 residues. CDR3 region: CASSPPTDTQYF. DNA for the CDR3: TGCGCCAGCAGTCCGCCCACAGATACGCAGTATTTT.

The gene calls are TRBV5-6 and TRBJ1-2; tentatively, D is TRBD1 (6 bases). The CDR3 runs 14 residues. From germline, CDR1 is SGHDT and CDR2 YYEEEE. V was clipped by 0 bases and J by 4 bases, with 10 bases between them. The CDR3, as DNA: TGTGCCAGCAGCTTGGACGCGACAGGCTATGGCTACACCTTC. Translation: CASSLDATGYGYTF.

The chain joins TRBV10-3 to TRBJ2-1; TRBD1 matches at 10 bases. This CDR3 has 14 residues. The V and J ends lost 8 bases and 6 bases, in that order; junction bases with no gene match: 7. In germline, CDR1 is ENHRY, CDR2 SYGVKD. Here the CDR3 DNA reads TGTGCCATCGGGACACGGACAGGGGGCAATGAGCAGTTCTTC. Its translation: CAIGTRTGGNEQFF.

The rearrangement uses TRBV6-1 and TRBJ1-2; TRBD1 might be the D (5 bases). CDR1 and CDR2 (germline): MNHNS, SASEGT. This CDR3 has 11 amino acids. Trimming took off 3 bases at V and 7 bases at J, with 6 bases between the two ends. DNA for the CDR3: TGTGCCAGCAGTGAGGGGGTTGGCTACACCTTC. Protein sequence: CASSEGVGYTF.